The following is a T cell receptor (beta chain) sequence with its context. Sequencing used immunoSEQ multiplex PCR; TCRdb keeps in-frame clones, though not all of them. The table shows about 230,000 clones, with 80% to 85% occurring only once. The data were taken from a study of blood T cell repertoires in COVID-19. The CDR3 is made up of 15 amino acids. Germline V lookup: CDR1 GTSNPN, CDR2 SVGIG (reference sequence). Trimming stripped 6 bases from V and 3 bases from J, with 20 bases between. This receptor was taken from a man in his forties or fifties with acute or convalescent COVID-19. Specimen: peripheral blood. The chain combines TRBV30 with TRBJ1-1, with D unclear. Written as DNA, the CDR3 is TGTGCCTGTACCCCAGGTTCTGGAGGATACACTGAAGCTTTCTTT. It translates to CACTPGSGGYTEAFF.